This entry lists 9 T cell receptor beta chains sequenced from one sample in a study of OX40 agonist ivuxolimab in advanced cancers. Method: immunoSEQ multiplex PCR; TCRdb's copy keeps in-frame clones and lacks some. Of around 75,000 clones in the sample, 80% to 90% were seen once. Sequenced here: CD4+ or CD8+ T cells sorted from blood, sampled in a trial of the OX40 agonist ivuxolimab. These receptors all come from an adult with an advanced solid tumor such as melanoma, head and neck, liver or kidney cancer.

By frequency in the sample, this clone is medium-sized (0.01 to 0.1%). The rearrangement uses TRBV5-1 and TRBJ1-1, with 7 bases fitting TRBD1. With V trimmed by 1 base and J by 3 bases, 12 bases remained unmatched. This CDR3 contains 17 residues. Looked up from germline, CDR1 is SGHRS and CDR2 is YFSETQ. The CDR3 DNA is TGCGCCAGCAGCTTGTTATACAGGGGCCGGGTTTACACTGAAGCTTTCTTT. Protein sequence: CASSLLYRGRVYTEAFF. The full variable domain, rest sourced from reference TRBV5-1 and TRBJ1-1, is KAGVTQTPRYLIKTRGQQVTLSCSPISGHRSVSWYQQTPGQGLQFLFEYFSETQRNKGNFPGRFSGRQFSNSRSEMNVSTLELGDSALYLCASSLLYRGRVYTEAFFGQGTRLTVV.

This clone was observed once. The CDR3 DNA is TGTGCCAGCAGCCATCTATGGGCGGGGGGGAACTACGAGCAGTACTTC. Encoded protein: CASSHLWAGGNYEQYF. The chain is built from TRBV11-2 and TRBJ2-7; 9 bases agree with TRBD2. This CDR3 is 16 amino acids long. V lost 5 bases to trimming and J lost 3 bases; unmatched junction nucleotides: 11. Germline V gene sequence: CDR1 SGHAT, CDR2 FQNNGV.

The chain links TRBV7-9 to TRBJ1-4; TRBD1 matches at 8 bases. The length of the CDR3 is 14 residues. V gave up 4 bases and J gave up 6 bases; unmatched junction bases: 4. Germline values: CDR1 SEHNR, CDR2 FQNEAQ (reference sequence). In DNA form, the CDR3 reads TGTGCCAGCAGCTCCTTACAGGGGGATGAAAAACTGTTTTTT. Residues: CASSSLQGDEKLFF.

The V and J genes are TRBV7-9 and TRBJ2-1; 10 bases align to TRBD2. The CDR3 has 15 amino acids. The V segment lost 8 bases and the J segment 3 bases; nucleotides outside the gene matches: 7. Germline lookup yields CDR1 SEHNR and CDR2 FQNEAQ (reference sequence). CDR3 protein: CASVVLAGDYNEQFF. The CDR3 DNA is TGTGCCAGCGTAGTTCTAGCGGGAGACTACAATGAGCAGTTCTTC.

The chain uses TRBV5-6 and TRBJ2-1; D is ambiguous. The CDR3 is 14 residues long. Germline V gene sequence: CDR1 SGHDT, CDR2 YYEEEE. Trimming pared 1 base from V and 1 base from J, leaving 6 bases between. The DNA of the CDR3 is TGTGCCAGCAGCTTGTCGGGTTCCTACAATGAGCAGTTCTTC. Translating gives CASSLSGSYNEQFF.

The rearrangement uses TRBV29-1 and TRBJ2-7, with 7 bases lining up with TRBD2. Germline CDR1 SQVTM, CDR2 ANQGSEA. This CDR3 spans 15 amino acids. Losses at the gene ends were 0 bases for V and 6 bases for J; bases not matched to a gene: 11. The CDR3 region is CSVEDRGRGASEQYF. Written as DNA, the CDR3 is TGCAGCGTTGAAGATCGGGGGAGGGGTGCGTCCGAGCAGTACTTC.

The chain carries TRBV6-1 and TRBJ2-7, with 8 positions matching TRBD1. Germline assignment: CDR1 MNHNS and CDR2 SASEGT. The CDR3 is made up of 15 amino acids. J gave up 4 bases and V 7 bases, and 12 bases lay outside the gene matches. CDR3 amino acids: CASNRDGTGGYEQYF. Written as DNA, the CDR3 is TGTGCCAGCAACCGAGACGGGACAGGTGGATACGAGCAGTACTTC.

The chain links TRBV27 to TRBJ1-1; a weak D match, TRBD1 (6 bases). Trimming stripped 5 bases from V and 4 bases from J, with 14 bases between. Germline V gene lookup returns CDR1 MNHEY and CDR2 SMNVEV (reference sequence). The CDR3 totals 14 residues. The CDR3 here is CASSVDRYFTEAFF. CDR3 coding DNA: TGTGCCAGCAGTGTTGACAGGTATTTCACTGAAGCTTTCTTT.

The chain couples TRBV10-3 to TRBJ2-1; D might be TRBD1 (5 bases). Germline CDR1 ENHRY, CDR2 SYGVKD. V was clipped by 0 bases and J by 4 bases, with 10 bases between them. The CDR3 runs 15 residues. Written as DNA, the CDR3 is TGTGCCATCAGTGAGTCTATAGGGGCTTACAATGAGCAGTTCTTC. Its protein is CAISESIGAYNEQFF.